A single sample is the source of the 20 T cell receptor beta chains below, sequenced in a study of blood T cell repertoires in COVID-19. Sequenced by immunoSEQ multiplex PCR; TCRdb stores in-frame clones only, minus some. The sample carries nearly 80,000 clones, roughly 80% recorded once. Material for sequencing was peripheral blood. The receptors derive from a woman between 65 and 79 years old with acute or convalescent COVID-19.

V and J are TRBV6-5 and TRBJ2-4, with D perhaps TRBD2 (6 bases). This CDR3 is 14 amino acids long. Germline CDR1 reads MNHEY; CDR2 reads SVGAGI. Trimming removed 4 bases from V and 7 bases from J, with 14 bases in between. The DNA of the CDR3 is TGTGCCAGCAGTTCTACGGGAGTGGTGAACATTCAGTACTTC. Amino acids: CASSSTGVVNIQYF.

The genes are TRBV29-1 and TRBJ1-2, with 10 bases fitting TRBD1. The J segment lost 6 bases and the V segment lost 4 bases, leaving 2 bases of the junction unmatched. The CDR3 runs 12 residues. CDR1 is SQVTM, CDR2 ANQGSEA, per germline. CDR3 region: CSVVGQGDGYTF. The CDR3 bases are TGCAGCGTTGTAGGACAGGGGGATGGCTACACCTTC.

The CDR3 DNA reads TGTGCCAGCAGCCAAGATTTAGGAGGGCGAGAGACCCAGTACTTC. As protein: CASSQDLGGRETQYF. The gene calls are TRBV14 and TRBJ2-5, with D maybe TRBD2 (6 bases). This CDR3 has 15 residues. Germline V CDR1 and CDR2: SGHDN, FVKESK. V gave up 0 bases and J gave up 4 bases, with 12 bases separating them.

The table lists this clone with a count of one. CDR3 coding DNA: TGTGCCAGCAGTTACACTCAGGGAAGGAACACTGAAGCTTTCTTT. It specifies CASSYTQGRNTEAFF. The chain has TRBV6-5 and TRBJ1-1; maybe TRBD1 (5 bases). The CDR3 is made up of 15 amino acids. In germline, CDR1 is MNHEY, CDR2 SVGAGI. Trimming took 2 bases from V and 1 from J, leaving 11 bases between them.

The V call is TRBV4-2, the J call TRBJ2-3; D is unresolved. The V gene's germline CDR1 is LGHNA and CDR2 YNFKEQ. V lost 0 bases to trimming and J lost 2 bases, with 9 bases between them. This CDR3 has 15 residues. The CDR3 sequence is CASSQDREITDTQYF. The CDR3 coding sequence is TGTGCCAGCAGCCAAGATCGCGAGATCACAGATACGCAGTATTTT.

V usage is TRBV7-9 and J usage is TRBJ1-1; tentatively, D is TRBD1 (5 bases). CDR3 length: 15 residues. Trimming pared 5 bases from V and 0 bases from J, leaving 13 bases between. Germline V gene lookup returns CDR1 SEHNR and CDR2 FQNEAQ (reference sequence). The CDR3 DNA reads TGTGCCAGCAGCCCTAGACAGCTAATGAACACTGAAGCTTTCTTT. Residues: CASSPRQLMNTEAFF.

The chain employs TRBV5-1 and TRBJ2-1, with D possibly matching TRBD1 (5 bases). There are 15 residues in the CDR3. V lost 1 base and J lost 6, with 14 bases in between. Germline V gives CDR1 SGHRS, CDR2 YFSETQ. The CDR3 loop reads CASSLIQGGVNEQFF. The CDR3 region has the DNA TGCGCCAGCAGCTTGATCCAGGGTGGGGTCAATGAGCAGTTCTTC.

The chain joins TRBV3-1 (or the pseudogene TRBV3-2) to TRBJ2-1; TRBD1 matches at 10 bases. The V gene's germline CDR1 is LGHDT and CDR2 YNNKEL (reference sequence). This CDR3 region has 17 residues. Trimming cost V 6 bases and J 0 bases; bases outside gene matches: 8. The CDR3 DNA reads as TGTGCCAGCAGGGGGACAGGGGCCTCCAGCTCCTACAATGAGCAGTTCTTC. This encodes CASRGTGASSSYNEQFF.

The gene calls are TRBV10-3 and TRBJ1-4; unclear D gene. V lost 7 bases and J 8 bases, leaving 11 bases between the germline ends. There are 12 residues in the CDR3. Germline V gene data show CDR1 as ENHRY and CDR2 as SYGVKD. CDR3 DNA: TGTGCCATCATATTCCTGCGGGAAAAACTGTTTTTT. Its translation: CAIIFLREKLFF.

Here the CDR3 reads CARYLPRGQGWGANTGELFF. The CDR3 nucleotides are TGTGCCAGATACCTCCCCAGGGGACAGGGATGGGGAGCGAACACCGGGGAGCTGTTTTTT. This chain connects TRBV27 to TRBJ2-2; 9 bases line up with TRBD1. Germline trimming cut 9 bases from V and 0 bases from J; bases unmatched to any gene: 20. CDR1 is MNHEY, CDR2 SMNVEV, per germline (reference sequence). The CDR3 loop spans 20 amino acids.

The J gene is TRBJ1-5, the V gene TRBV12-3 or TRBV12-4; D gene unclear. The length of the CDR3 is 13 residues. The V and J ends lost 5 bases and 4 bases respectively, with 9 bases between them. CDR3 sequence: CASSTAGNQPQHF. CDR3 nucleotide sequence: TGTGCCAGCAGTACGGCAGGTAATCAGCCCCAGCATTTT.

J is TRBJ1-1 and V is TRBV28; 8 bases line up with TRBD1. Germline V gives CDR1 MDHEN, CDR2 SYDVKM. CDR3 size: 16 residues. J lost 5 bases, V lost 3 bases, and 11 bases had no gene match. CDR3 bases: TGTGCCAGCAGTTTGGTATCAGGGGGCCTTACTACTGAAGCTTTCTTT. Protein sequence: CASSLVSGGLTTEAFF.

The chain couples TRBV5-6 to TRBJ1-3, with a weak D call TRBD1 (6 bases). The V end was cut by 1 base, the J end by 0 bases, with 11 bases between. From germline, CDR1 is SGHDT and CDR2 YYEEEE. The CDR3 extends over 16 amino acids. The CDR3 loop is CASSLTRTVSGNTIYF. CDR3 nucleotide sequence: TGTGCCAGCAGCTTGACGCGGACAGTCTCTGGAAACACCATATATTTT.

The CDR3 DNA reads as TGTGCCAGCAGCCAAAACAGGGGTGGGGAAAAACTGTTTTTT. It yields the protein CASSQNRGGEKLFF. The chain joins TRBV3-1 (or the pseudogene TRBV3-2) to TRBJ1-4; 7 positions match TRBD1. Per the germline V gene, CDR1 is LGHDT and CDR2 is YNNKEL (reference sequence). Unmatched junction bases numbered 5, after V lost 2 bases and J lost 8 bases. The CDR3 loop spans 14 amino acids.

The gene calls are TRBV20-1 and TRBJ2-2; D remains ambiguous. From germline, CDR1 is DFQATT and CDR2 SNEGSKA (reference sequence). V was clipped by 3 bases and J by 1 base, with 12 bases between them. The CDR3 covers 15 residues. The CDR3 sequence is CSASGRSRNTGELFF. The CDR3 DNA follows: TGCAGTGCTAGTGGGCGGAGTAGGAACACCGGGGAGCTGTTTTTT.

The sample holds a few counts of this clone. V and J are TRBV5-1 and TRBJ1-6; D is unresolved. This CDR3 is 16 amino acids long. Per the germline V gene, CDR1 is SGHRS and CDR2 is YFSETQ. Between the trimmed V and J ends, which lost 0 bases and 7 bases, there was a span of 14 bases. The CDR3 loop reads CASSLAGSRWNSPLHF. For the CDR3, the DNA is TGCGCCAGCAGCTTGGCGGGTAGTCGTTGGAATTCACCCCTCCACTTT.

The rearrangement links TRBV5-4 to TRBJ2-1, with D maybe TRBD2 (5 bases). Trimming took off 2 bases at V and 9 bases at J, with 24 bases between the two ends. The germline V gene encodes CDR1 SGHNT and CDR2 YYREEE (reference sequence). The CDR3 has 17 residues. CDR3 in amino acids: CASSLTPSGASWGEQFF. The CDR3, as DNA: TGTGCCAGCAGCTTAACCCCCTCCGGTGCTAGCTGGGGTGAGCAGTTCTTC.

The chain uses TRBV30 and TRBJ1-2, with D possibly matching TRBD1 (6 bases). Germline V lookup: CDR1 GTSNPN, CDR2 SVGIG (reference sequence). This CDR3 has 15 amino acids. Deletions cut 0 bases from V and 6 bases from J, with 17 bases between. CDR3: CAWSVNVLGADGYTF. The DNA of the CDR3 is TGTGCCTGGAGTGTAAATGTGCTGGGGGCTGATGGCTACACCTTC. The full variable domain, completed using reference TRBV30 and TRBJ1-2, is SQTIHQWPATLVQPVGSPLSLECTVEGTSNPNLYWYRQAAGRGLQLLFYSVGIGQISSEVPQNLSASRPQDRQFILSSKKLLLSDSGFYLCAWSVNVLGADGYTFGSGTRLTVV.

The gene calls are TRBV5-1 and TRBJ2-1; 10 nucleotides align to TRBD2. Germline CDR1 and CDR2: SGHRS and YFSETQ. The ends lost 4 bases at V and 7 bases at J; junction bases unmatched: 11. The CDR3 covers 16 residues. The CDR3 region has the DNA TGCGCCAGCAGCGCCCTACTAGCGGGAAGTGGTAATGAGCAGTTCTTC. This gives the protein CASSALLAGSGNEQFF.

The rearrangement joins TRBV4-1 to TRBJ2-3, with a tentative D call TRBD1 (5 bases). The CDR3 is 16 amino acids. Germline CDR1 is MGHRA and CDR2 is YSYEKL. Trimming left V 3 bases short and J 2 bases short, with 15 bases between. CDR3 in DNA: TGCGCCAGCAGCCAGCCGATAGACAGCTACACAGATACGCAGTATTTT. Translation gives CASSQPIDSYTDTQYF.